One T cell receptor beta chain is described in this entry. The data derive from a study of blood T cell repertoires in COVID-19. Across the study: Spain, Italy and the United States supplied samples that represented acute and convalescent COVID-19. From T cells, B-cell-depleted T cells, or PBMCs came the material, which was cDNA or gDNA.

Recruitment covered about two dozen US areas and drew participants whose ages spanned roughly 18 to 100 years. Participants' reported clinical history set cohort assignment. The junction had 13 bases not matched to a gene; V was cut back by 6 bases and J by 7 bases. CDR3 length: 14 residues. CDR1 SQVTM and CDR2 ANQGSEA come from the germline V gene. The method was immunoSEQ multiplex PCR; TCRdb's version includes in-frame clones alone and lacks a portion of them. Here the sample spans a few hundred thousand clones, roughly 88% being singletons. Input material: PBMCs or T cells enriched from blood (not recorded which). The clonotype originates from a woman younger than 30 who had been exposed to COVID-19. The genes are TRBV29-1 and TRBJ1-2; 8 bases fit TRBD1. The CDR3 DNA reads TGCAGCGTATACACCGGGACAGGAAAAATTGGCTACACCTTC. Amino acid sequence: CSVYTGTGKIGYTF.